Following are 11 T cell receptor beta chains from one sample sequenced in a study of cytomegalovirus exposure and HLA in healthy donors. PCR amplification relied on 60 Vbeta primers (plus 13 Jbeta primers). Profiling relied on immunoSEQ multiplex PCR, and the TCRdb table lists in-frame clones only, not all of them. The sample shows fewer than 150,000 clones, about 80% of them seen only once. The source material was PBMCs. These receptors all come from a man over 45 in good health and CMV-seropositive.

The CDR3 DNA follows: TGCGCCAGCAGCCAAGAGGGACAGAGGGGCTCTGGGGCCAACGTCCTGACTTTC. It yields the protein CASSQEGQRGSGANVLTF. V gene TRBV4-1 combines with J gene TRBJ2-6, with TRBD1 matching 7 bases. The germline gives CDR1 MGHRA, CDR2 YSYEKL. The CDR3 length is 18 residues. The trim removed 0 bases at V and 0 bases at J, leaving 5 bases unmatched.

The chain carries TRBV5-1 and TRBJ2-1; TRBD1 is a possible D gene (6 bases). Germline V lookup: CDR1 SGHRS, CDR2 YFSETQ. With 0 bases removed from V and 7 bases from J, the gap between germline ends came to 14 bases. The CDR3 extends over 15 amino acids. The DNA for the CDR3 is TGCGCCAGCAGCTTGGAAGGGACACCTAATAATGAGCAGTTCTTC. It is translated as CASSLEGTPNNEQFF.

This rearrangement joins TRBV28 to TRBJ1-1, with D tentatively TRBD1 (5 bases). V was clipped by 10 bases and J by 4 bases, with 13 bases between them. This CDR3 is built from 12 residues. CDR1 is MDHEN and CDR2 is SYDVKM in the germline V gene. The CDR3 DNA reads TGTGCCACTGGGGGAGGGAGCACTGAAGCTTTCTTT. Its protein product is CATGGGSTEAFF. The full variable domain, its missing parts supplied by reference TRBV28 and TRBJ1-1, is DVKVTQSSRYLVKRTGEKVFLECVQDMDHENMFWYRQDPGLGLRLIYFSYDVKMKEKGDIPEGYSVSREKKERFSLILESASTNQTSMYLCATGGGSTEAFFGQGTRLTVV.

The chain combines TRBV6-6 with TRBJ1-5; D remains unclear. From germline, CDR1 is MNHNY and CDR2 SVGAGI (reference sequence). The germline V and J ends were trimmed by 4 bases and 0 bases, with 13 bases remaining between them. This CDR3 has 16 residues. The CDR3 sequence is CASSSPWAYSNQPQHF. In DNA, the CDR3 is TGTGCCAGCAGTTCCCCCTGGGCATATAGCAATCAGCCCCAGCATTTT.

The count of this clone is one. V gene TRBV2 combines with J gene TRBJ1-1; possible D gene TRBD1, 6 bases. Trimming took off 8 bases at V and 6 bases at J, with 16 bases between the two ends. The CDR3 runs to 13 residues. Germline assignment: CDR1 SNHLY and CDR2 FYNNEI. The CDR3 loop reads CASPRGLSAEAFF. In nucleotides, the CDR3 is TGTGCCAGCCCCAGGGGATTGTCCGCTGAAGCTTTCTTT. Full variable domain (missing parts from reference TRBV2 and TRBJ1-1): EPEVTQTPSHQVTQMGQEVILRCVPISNHLYFYWYRQILGQKVEFLVSFYNNEISEKSEIFDDQFSVERPDGSNFTLKIRSTKLEDSAMYFCASPRGLSAEAFFGQGTRLTVV.

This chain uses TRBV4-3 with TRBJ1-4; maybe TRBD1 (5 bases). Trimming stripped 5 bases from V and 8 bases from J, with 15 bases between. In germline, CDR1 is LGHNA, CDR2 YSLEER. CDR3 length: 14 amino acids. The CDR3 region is CASSSTVAKEKLFF. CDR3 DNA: TGCGCCAGCAGCTCGACAGTGGCGAAGGAAAAACTGTTTTTT.

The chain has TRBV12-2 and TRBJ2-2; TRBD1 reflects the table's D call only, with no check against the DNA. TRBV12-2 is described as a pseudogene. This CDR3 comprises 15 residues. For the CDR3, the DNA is TGTGCAAGTCTACGCCGACACCCAAACACCGGGGAGCTGTTTTTT. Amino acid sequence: CASLRRHPNTGELFF.

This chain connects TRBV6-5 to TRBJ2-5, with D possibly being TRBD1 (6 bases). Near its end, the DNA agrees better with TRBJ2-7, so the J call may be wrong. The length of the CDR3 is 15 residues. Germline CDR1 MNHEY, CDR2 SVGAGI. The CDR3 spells CASSGGQKSSYEQYF. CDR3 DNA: TGTGCCAGCAGTGGCGGACAGAAAAGCTCCTACGAGCAGTACTTC.

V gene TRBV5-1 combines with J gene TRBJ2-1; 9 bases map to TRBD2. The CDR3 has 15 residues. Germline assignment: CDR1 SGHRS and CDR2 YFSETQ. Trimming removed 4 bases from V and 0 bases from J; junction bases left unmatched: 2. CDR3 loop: CASSQLAGSYNEQFF. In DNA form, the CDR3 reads TGCGCCAGCAGCCAACTAGCGGGCTCCTACAATGAGCAGTTCTTC.

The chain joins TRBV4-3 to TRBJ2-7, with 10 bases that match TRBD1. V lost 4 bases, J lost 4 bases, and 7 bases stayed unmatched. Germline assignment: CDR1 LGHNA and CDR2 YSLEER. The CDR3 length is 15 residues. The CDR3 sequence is CASSRSGTGEYEQYF. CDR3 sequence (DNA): TGCGCCAGCAGCCGCTCCGGGACAGGGGAGTACGAGCAGTACTTC.

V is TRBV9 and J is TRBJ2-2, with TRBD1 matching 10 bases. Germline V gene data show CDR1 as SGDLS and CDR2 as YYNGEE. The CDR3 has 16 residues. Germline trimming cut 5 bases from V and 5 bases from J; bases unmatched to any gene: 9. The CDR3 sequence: CASSHGQGGETGELFF. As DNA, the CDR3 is TGTGCCAGCAGTCACGGACAGGGGGGAGAAACCGGGGAGCTGTTTTTT.